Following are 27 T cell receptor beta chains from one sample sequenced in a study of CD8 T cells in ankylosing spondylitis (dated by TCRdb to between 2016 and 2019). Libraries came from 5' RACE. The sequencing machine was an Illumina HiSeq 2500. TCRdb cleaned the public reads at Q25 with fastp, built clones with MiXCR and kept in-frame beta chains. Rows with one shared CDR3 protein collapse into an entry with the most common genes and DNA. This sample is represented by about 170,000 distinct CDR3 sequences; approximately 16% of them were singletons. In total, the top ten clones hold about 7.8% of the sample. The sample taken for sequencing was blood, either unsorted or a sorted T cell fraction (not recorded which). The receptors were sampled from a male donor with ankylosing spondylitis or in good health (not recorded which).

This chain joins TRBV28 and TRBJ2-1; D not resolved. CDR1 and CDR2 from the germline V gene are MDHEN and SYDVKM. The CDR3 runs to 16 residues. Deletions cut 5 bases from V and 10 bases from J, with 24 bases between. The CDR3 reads CASSTPGSPHSKEQFF. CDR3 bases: TGTGCCAGCAGTACCCCGGGTTCGCCCCACTCCAAGGAGCAGTTCTTC.

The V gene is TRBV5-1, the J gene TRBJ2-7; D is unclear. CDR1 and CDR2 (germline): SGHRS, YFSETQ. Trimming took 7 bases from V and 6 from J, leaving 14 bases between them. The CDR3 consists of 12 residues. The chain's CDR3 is CASAADLGEQYF. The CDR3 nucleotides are TGCGCCAGCGCGGCAGACTTAGGCGAGCAGTACTTC. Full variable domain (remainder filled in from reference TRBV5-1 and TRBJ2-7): KAGVTQTPRYLIKTRGQQVTLSCSPISGHRSVSWYQQTPGQGLQFLFEYFSETQRNKGNFPGRFSGRQFSNSRSEMNVSTLELGDSALYLCASAADLGEQYFGPGTRLTVT.

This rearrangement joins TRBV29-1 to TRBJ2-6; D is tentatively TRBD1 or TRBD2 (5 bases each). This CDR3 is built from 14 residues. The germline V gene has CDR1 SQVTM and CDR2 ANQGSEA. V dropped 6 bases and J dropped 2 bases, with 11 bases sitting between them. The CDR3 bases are TGCAGCGTAAACGAGGGGACTGGGGCCAACGTCCTGACTTTC. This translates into CSVNEGTGANVLTF.

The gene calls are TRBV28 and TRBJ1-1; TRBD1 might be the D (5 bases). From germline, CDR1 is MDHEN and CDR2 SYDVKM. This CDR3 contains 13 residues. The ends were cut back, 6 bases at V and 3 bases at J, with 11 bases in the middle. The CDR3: CASRTGTYTEAFF. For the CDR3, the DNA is TGTGCCAGCAGGACCGGGACCTACACTGAAGCTTTCTTT.

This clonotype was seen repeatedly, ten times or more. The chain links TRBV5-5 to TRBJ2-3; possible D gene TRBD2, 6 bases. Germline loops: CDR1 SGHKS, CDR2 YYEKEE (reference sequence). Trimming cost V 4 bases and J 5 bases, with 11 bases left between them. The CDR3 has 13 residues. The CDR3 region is CASSPQGGDTQYF. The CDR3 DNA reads TGTGCCAGCAGCCCCCAGGGAGGAGATACGCAGTATTTT.

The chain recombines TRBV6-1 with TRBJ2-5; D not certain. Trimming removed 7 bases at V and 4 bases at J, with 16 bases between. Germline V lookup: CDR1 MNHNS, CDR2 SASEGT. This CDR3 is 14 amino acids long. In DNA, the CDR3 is TGTGCCAGCACCCTTACGAGAAGCGCAGAGACCCAGTACTTC. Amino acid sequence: CASTLTRSAETQYF.

The CDR3 DNA reads as TGCGCCAGCAGCTTGGGGTACACTAGCACAGATACGCAGTATTTT. Residues: CASSLGYTSTDTQYF. The chain employs TRBV5-1 and TRBJ2-3; D ambiguous. Germline CDR1 and CDR2: SGHRS and YFSETQ. The CDR3 is 15 amino acids. The V and J ends lost 0 bases and 0 bases respectively, with 8 bases between them.

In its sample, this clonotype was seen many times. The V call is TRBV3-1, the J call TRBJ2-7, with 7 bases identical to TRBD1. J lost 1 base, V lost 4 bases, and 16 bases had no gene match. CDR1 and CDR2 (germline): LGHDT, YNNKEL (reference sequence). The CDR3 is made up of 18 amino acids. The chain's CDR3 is CASSLSIATTGTSYEQYF. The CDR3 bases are TGTGCCAGCAGCCTCTCCATAGCAACGACAGGGACGTCCTACGAGCAGTACTTC.

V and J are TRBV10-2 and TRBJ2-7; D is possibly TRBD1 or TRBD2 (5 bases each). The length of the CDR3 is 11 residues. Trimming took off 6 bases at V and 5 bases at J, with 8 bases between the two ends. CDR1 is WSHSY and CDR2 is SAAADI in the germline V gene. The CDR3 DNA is TGCGCCAGCAGGGGGGTTCACGAGCAGTACTTC. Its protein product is CASRGVHEQYF.

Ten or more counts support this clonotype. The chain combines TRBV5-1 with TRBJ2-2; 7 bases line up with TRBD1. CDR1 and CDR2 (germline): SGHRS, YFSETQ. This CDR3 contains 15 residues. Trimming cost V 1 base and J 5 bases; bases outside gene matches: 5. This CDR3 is CASSLSGQETGELFF. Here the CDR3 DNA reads TGCGCCAGCAGCTTGTCTGGACAGGAGACCGGGGAGCTGTTTTTT.

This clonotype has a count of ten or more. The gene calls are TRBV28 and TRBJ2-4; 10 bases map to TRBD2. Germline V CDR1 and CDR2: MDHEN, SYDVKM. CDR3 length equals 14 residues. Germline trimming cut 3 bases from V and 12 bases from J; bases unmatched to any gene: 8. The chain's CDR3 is CASSLASGGPTQYF. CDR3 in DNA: TGTGCCAGCAGTTTGGCTAGCGGGGGTCCCACTCAGTACTTC.

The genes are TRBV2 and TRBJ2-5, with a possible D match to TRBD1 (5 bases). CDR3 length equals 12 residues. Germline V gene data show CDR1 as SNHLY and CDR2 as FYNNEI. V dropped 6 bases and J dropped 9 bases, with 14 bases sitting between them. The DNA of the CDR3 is TGTGCCAGCAGAACGACCCAAGGGGCCCAGTACTTC. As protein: CASRTTQGAQYF. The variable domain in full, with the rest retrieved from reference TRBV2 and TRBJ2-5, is EPEVTQTPSHQVTQMGQEVILRCVPISNHLYFYWYRQILGQKVEFLVSFYNNEISEKSEIFDDQFSVERPDGSNFTLKIRSTKLEDSAMYFCASRTTQGAQYFGPGTRLLVL.

Here the CDR3 reads CASNSPGLADYEQYF. The CDR3, as DNA: TGTGCCAGCAACTCACCGGGACTAGCGGACTACGAGCAGTACTTC. This rearrangement joins TRBV28 to TRBJ2-7, with TRBD2 identical over 11 bases. Per the germline V gene, CDR1 is MDHEN and CDR2 is SYDVKM. Losses at the gene ends were 7 bases for V and 3 bases for J; bases not matched to a gene: 8. The CDR3 covers 15 residues.

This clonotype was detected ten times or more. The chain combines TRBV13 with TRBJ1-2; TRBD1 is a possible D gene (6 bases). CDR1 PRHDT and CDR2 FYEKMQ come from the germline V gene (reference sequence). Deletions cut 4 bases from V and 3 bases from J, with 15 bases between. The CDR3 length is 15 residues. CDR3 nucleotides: TGTGCCAGCAGCTCCCGTACACAGGGAGACTATGGCTACACCTTC. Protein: CASSSRTQGDYGYTF. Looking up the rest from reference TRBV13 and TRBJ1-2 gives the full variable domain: AAGVIQSPRHLIKEKRETATLKCYPIPRHDTVYWYQQGPGQDPQFLISFYEKMQSDKGSIPDRFSAQQFSDYHSELNMSSLELGDSALYFCASSSRTQGDYGYTFGSGTRLTVV.

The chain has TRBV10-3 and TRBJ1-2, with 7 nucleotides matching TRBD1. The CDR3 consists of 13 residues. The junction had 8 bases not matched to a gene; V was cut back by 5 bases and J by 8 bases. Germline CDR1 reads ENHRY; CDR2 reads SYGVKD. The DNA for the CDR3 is TGTGCCATCAGTACAACAGGGGCGCGAGGCTACACCTTC. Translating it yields CAISTTGARGYTF.

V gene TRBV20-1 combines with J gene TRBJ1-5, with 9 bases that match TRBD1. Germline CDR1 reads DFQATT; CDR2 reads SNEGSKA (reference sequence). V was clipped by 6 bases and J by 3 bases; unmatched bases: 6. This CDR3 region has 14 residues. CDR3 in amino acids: CSARGQGLNQPQHF. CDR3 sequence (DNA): TGCAGTGCCCGGGGACAGGGCCTCAATCAGCCCCAGCATTTT.

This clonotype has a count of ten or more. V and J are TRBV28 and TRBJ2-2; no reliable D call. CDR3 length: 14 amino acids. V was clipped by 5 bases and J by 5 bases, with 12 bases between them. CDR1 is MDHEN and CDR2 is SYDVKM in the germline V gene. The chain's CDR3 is CASSRGGSTGELFF. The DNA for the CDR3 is TGTGCCAGCAGTCGTGGTGGATCAACCGGGGAGCTGTTTTTT.

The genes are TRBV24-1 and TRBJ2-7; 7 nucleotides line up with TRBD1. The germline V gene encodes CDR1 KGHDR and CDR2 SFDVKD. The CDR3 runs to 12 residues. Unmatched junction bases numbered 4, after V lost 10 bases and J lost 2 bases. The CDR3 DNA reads TGTGCCACAGGGGGCAGCCCCTACGAGCAGTACTTC. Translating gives CATGGSPYEQYF.

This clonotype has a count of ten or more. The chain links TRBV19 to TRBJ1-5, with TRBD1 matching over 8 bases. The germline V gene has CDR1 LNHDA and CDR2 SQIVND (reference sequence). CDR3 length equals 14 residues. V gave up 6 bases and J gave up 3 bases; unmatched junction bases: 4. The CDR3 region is CASSEDRVNQPQHF. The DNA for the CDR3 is TGTGCCAGTAGCGAGGACAGGGTCAATCAGCCCCAGCATTTT. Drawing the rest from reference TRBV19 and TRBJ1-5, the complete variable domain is DGGITQSPKYLFRKEGQNVTLSCEQNLNHDAMYWYRQDPGQGLRLIYYSQIVNDFQKGDIAEGYSVSREKKESFPLTVTSAQKNPTAFYLCASSEDRVNQPQHFGDGTRLSIL.

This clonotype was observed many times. The CDR3 here is CASSWGASGRKDEQYF. DNA of the CDR3: TGCGCCAGCAGCTGGGGCGCTAGCGGGAGGAAGGACGAGCAGTACTTC. The V call is TRBV5-1, the J call TRBJ2-7, with 11 nucleotides matching TRBD2. This CDR3 is built from 16 residues. Trimming removed 3 bases from V and 5 bases from J; junction bases left unmatched: 10. Per germline, CDR1 SGHRS and CDR2 YFSETQ.

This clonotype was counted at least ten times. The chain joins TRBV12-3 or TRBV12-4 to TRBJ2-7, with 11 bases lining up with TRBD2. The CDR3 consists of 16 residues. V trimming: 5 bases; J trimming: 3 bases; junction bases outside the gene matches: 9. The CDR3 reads CASSRGPGLADYEQYF. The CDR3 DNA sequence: TGTGCCAGCAGTCGGGGACCGGGACTAGCGGACTACGAGCAGTACTTC.

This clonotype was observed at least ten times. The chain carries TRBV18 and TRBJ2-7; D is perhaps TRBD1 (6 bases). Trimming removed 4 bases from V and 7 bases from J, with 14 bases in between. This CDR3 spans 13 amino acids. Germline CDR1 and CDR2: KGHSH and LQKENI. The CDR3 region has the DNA TGTGCCAGCTCACAGACCGTAACAGGGGAGCAGTACTTC. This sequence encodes CASSQTVTGEQYF. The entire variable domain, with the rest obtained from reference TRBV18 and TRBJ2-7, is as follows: NAGVMQNPRHLVRRRGQEARLRCSPMKGHSHVYWYRQLPEEGLKFMVYLQKENIIDESGMPKERFSAEFPKEGPSILRIQQVVRGDSAAYFCASSQTVTGEQYFGPGTRLTVT.

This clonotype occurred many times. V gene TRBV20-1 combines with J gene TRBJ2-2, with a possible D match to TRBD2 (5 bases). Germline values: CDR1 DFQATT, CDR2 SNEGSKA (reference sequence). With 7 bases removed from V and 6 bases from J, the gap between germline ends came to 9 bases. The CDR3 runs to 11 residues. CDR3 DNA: TGCAGTGTTACGGGGTCCGGGGAGCTGTTTTTT. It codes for CSVTGSGELFF.

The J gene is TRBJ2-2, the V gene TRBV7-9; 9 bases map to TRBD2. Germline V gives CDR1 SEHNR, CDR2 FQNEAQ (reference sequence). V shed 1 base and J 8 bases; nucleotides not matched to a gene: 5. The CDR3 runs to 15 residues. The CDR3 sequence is CASSLVAGVGGELFF. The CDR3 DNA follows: TGTGCCAGCAGCTTAGTAGCGGGAGTCGGTGGGGAGCTGTTTTTT.

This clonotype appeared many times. CDR3 in amino acids: CATSRSGQQLKSQHF. DNA for the CDR3: TGTGCCACCAGCAGATCGGGACAGCAACTTAAGTCCCAGCATTTT. This chain uses TRBV15 with TRBJ1-5; TRBD1 matches at 7 bases. The ends lost 2 bases at V and 11 bases at J; junction bases unmatched: 12. In germline, CDR1 is LNHNV, CDR2 YYDKDF (reference sequence). The CDR3 loop spans 15 amino acids.

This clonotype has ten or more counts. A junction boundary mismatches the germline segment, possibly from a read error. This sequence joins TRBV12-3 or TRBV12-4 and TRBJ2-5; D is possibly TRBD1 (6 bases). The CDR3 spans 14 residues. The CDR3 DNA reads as TGCGCCAGCAGCTTGACAGGTCAGGAAGAGACCCAGTACTTC. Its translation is CASSLTGQEETQYF.

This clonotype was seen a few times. The CDR3 DNA reads as TGTGCCAGCAGTTCGGGAAGCCGGGGAACTGAAGCTTTCTTT. Protein sequence: CASSSGSRGTEAFF. The rearrangement uses TRBV27 and TRBJ1-1, with D unresolved. The CDR3 runs 14 residues. V shed 4 bases and J shed 5 bases, with 14 bases lying between them. In germline, CDR1 is MNHEY, CDR2 SMNVEV (reference sequence).